This T cell receptor beta chain was sequenced in a study of blood T cell repertoires in COVID-19. The CDR3 is 15 residues long. Trimming took 6 bases from V and 6 from J; bases not matched to a gene: 8. In germline, CDR1 is LNHDA, CDR2 SQIVND (reference sequence). Clones were sequenced by immunoSEQ multiplex PCR, and TCRdb holds only the in-frame ones, with some missing. This table holds roughly 150,000 clones, approximately 86% found once. This TCR derives from a human donor in a cohort sampled during active COVID-19. Sequencing was performed on peripheral blood. This chain connects TRBV19 to TRBJ1-6, with TRBD1 matching 7 bases. The CDR3 spells CASRNPGQTNSPLHF. The CDR3 nucleotides read TGTGCCAGTAGGAACCCGGGACAGACTAATTCACCCCTCCACTTT.